This paragraph covers one T cell receptor beta chain sequence. The sample is drawn from a study of T cell responses to AZD1222 COVID-19 vaccine. Libraries were prepared by immunoSEQ multiplex PCR; TCRdb keeps only in-frame clonotypes and omits some of them. The sample consists of tens of thousands of clones, about 90% of them appearing once. J lost 5 bases, V lost 5 bases, and 7 bases had no gene match. The CDR3 covers 16 residues. Germline CDR1 is LNHDA and CDR2 is SQIVND (reference sequence). This sequence was found in an adult in good health. This chain uses TRBV19 with TRBJ2-7; 15 bases fit TRBD2. The sequenced sample was peripheral blood, obtained on day 0 of MenACWY control vaccination. The CDR3, as DNA: TGTGCCAGTAGTTCCGGACTAGCGGGAGGGATAAACGAGCAGTACTTC. Its translation is CASSSGLAGGINEQYF.